These 14 T cell receptor beta chains share one sample of origin, sequenced in a study of somatic mutations in cytotoxic T cells in rheumatoid arthritis. Assay used: immunoSEQ multiplex PCR; TCRdb lists only in-frame clones, some missing. The sample holds several thousand clones, approximately 55% seen once. Sequencing was done on a sample of CD8+ T cells sorted from blood. The receptors originated from a woman between 35 and 50 years old in good health.

The CDR3 nucleotides read TGTGCCAGCAGTCTGGCAGGGTCGGGAGGCTACACCTTC. Translated: CASSLAGSGGYTF. V usage is TRBV6-5 and J usage is TRBJ1-2; D is possibly TRBD1 (5 bases). The CDR3 has 13 residues. Trimming took off 5 bases at V and 8 bases at J, with 15 bases between the two ends. The V gene's germline CDR1 is MNHEY and CDR2 SVGAGI.

This clone was observed a handful of times. The genes are TRBV28 and TRBJ1-2, with D tentatively TRBD1 (6 bases). Germline loops: CDR1 MDHEN, CDR2 SYDVKM. The CDR3 extends over 14 amino acids. V was pared by 5 bases and J by 1 base, with 11 bases between. Here the CDR3 DNA reads TGTGCCAGCAGTATCGGACAGATTAACTATGGCTACACCTTC. Translation: CASSIGQINYGYTF.

This clone was picked up a small number of times. The CDR3 here is CASSQSGEQYF. In DNA form, the CDR3 reads TGCGCCAGCAGCCAATCGGGGGAGCAGTACTTC. The chain links TRBV4-1 to TRBJ2-7; D may be TRBD2 (5 bases). This CDR3 comprises 11 residues. Trimming stripped 2 bases from V and 7 bases from J, with 6 bases between. Germline-derived CDR1 and CDR2 are MGHRA and YSYEKL.

The chain links TRBV27 to TRBJ2-5; no clear D. This CDR3 spans 14 amino acids. V lost 2 bases to trimming and J lost 0 bases, with 7 bases between them. Per the germline V gene, CDR1 is MNHEY and CDR2 is SMNVEV (reference sequence). CDR3 protein: CASSLKAYQETQYF. CDR3 DNA sequence: TGTGCCAGCAGTTTAAAGGCGTACCAAGAGACCCAGTACTTC.

The chain recombines TRBV11-3 with TRBJ2-1, with a weak D call TRBD2 (5 bases). V lost 5 bases, J lost 0 bases, and 14 bases lay in between. Germline CDR1 is SGHNT and CDR2 is YENEEA. The CDR3 length is 16 residues. The CDR3 loop reads CASSIPDSFSYNEQFF. CDR3 DNA: TGTGCCAGCAGCATCCCGGACTCGTTCTCCTACAATGAGCAGTTCTTC.

The DNA of the CDR3 is TGCAGCGTTGAAGATTATTCGGACCGCTACTCCTACGAGCAGTACTTC. This gives the protein CSVEDYSDRYSYEQYF. The V call is TRBV29-1, the J call TRBJ2-5; no clear D. The tail of the sequence fits TRBJ2-7 better, so the J call may be wrong. Germline V CDR1 and CDR2: SQVTM, ANQGSEA. This CDR3 spans 16 amino acids.

The V and J genes are TRBV2 and TRBJ2-1; D tentatively reads TRBD1 or TRBD2 (5 bases each). Germline assignment: CDR1 SNHLY and CDR2 FYNNEI. The V and J ends lost 11 bases and 3 bases respectively, with 20 bases between them. There are 15 residues in the CDR3. The DNA for the CDR3 is TGTGCCGGCTCCAGGGACCAACGGGACTACAATGAGCAGTTCTTC. This gives the protein CAGSRDQRDYNEQFF.

A few counts support this clone. V is TRBV27 and J is TRBJ1-3; D is unresolved. CDR3 length equals 17 residues. Trimming removed 4 bases at V and 3 bases at J, with 19 bases between. Germline V gene lookup returns CDR1 MNHEY and CDR2 SMNVEV (reference sequence). CDR3 loop: CASSSNIELLFGNTIYF. For the CDR3, the DNA is TGTGCCAGCAGTTCCAATATAGAATTATTATTTGGAAACACCATATATTTT.

The chain links TRBV6-6 to TRBJ2-1, with D possibly matching TRBD2 (6 bases). The CDR3 extends over 12 amino acids. Germline CDR1 is MNHNY and CDR2 is SVGAGI (reference sequence). V dropped 6 bases and J dropped 6 bases, with 9 bases sitting between them. The DNA for the CDR3 is TGTGCCAGCAGCTCCGGGGGCAATGAGCAGTTCTTC. Protein sequence: CASSSGGNEQFF.

This clone was counted a few times. The V and J genes are TRBV2 and TRBJ2-7; 7 bases match TRBD2. V gave up 3 bases and J gave up 4 bases; unmatched junction bases: 9. This CDR3 has 15 amino acids. Germline lookup yields CDR1 SNHLY and CDR2 FYNNEI. In DNA form, the CDR3 reads TGTGCCAGCAGTGATGGCTCCAGGGAGGGATACGAGCAGTACTTC. Translation gives CASSDGSREGYEQYF.

The V call is TRBV25-1, the J call TRBJ2-1; TRBD2 matches at 12 bases. J gave up 8 bases and V 4 bases, and 6 bases lay outside the gene matches. Germline V gene sequence: CDR1 MGHDK, CDR2 SYGVNS. This CDR3 spans 15 amino acids. CDR3 sequence reads: CASSATSGSYYEQFF. As DNA, the CDR3 is TGTGCCAGCAGTGCGACTAGCGGGAGTTACTATGAGCAGTTCTTC.

The V and J genes are TRBV30 and TRBJ1-6, with TRBD1 identical over 7 bases. CDR3 length: 15 residues. Looked up from germline, CDR1 is GTSNPN and CDR2 is SVGIG (reference sequence). J gave up 14 bases and V 8 bases, and 21 bases lay outside the gene matches. The CDR3 DNA follows: TGTGCCACCCAGGGGAGGGGGCGCGACATAAGGGCCCTCCACTTT. Encoded protein: CATQGRGRDIRALHF.

This clone is judged medium-sized. Mismatch with germline at one junction end may stem from a read error. The V call is TRBV11-2, the J call TRBJ1-6; the D is unclear. From germline, CDR1 is SGHAT and CDR2 FQNNGV. There are 14 residues in the CDR3. Here the CDR3 DNA reads TGTGCCAGCAGTTTAGAGGATTGGAATTCACCCCTCCACTTT. Translation gives CASSLEDWNSPLHF.

This sequence joins TRBV9 and TRBJ2-1; a weak D match, TRBD2 (7 bases). Germline loops: CDR1 SGDLS, CDR2 YYNGEE. This CDR3 has 14 residues. Trimming left V 0 bases short and J 4 bases short, with 8 bases between. CDR3 amino acids: CASSVEGGYNEQFF. In nucleotides, the CDR3 is TGTGCCAGCAGCGTAGAGGGGGGGTACAATGAGCAGTTCTTC.